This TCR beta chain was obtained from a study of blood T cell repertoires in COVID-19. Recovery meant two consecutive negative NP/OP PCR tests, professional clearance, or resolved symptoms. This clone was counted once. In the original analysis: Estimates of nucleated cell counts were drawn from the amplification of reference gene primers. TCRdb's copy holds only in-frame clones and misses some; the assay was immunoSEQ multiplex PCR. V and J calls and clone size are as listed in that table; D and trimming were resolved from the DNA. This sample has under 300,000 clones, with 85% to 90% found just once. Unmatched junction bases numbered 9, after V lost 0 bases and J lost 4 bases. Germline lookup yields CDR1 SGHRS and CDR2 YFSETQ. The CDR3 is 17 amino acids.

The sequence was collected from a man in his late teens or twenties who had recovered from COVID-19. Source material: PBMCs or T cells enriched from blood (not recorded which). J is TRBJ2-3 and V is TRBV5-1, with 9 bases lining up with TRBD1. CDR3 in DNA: TGCGCCAGCAGCTTGGATCCCGGGACAGGGTCCTCAGATACGCAGTATTTT. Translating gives CASSLDPGTGSSDTQYF.